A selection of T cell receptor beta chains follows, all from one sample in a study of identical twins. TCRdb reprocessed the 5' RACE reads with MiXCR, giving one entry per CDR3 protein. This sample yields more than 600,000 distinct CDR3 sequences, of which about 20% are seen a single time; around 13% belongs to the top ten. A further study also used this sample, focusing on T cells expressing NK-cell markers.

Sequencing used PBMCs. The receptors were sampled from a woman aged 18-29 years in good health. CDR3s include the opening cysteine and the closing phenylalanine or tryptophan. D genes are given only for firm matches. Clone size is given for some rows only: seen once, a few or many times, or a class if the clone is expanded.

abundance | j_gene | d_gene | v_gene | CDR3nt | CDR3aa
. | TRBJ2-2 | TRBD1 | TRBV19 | TGTGCCAGTAGTATAGTTTGGGACAGGAACACCGGGGAGCTGTTTTTT | CASSIVWDRNTGELFF
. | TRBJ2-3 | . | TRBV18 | TGTGCCAGCTCACCCGAGGAAGATACGCAGTATTTT | CASSPEEDTQYF
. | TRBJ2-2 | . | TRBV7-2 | TGTGCCAGCAGCTTACAGCCTAGCCCGAACACCGGGGAGCTGTTTTTT | CASSLQPSPNTGELFF
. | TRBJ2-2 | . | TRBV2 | TGTGCCAGCAGTGAAAGTACGCAGAACACCGGGGAGCTGTTTTTT | CASSESTQNTGELFF
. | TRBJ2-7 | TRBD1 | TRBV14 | TGTGCCAGCAGCCCCTCCGGGACAGGGAATTATTACGAGCAGTACTTC | CASSPSGTGNYYEQYF
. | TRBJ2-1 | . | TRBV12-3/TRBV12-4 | TGTGCCAGCAGTTTTAGGGCAGGTGGATTTTGGTTGCCGTTCTTC | CASSFRAGGFWLPFF
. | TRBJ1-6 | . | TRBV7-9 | TGTGCCAGCAGCTCGAGGGGCAGCTCTTCACCCCTCCACTTT | CASSSRGSSSPLHF
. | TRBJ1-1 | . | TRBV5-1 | TGCGCCAGCAGCTTTACAGGGTCGGCTGAAGCTTTCTTT | CASSFTGSAEAFF
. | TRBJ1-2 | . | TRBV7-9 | TGTGCCAGCAGCCCTCCAGGACTCCAGGGGTATGGCTACACCTTC | CASSPPGLQGYGYTF
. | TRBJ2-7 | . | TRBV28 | TGTGCCAGCAGTCTTACCGGGAACACCTTTTACGAGCAGTACTTC | CASSLTGNTFYEQYF
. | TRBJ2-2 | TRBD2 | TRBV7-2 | TGTGCCAGCAGTTCCTATAGCGGGAGGATTACCGGGGAGCTGTTTTTT | CASSSYSGRITGELFF
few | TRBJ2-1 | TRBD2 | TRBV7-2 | TGTGCCAGCAGCTTACGCGGGAGGGGGATCGATGAGCAGTTCTTC | CASSLRGRGIDEQFF
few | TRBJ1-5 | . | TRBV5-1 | TGCGCCAGCAGCTTGGGGGTGCAGGAGCCCCAGCATTTT | CASSLGVQEPQHF
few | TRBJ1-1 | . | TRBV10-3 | TGTGCCATCAGTAGCAGGAACACTGAAGCTTTCTTT | CAISSRNTEAFF
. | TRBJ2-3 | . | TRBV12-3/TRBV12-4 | TGTGCCAGCAGTTTAAGACCCTTCCCAGTTACGCAGTATTTT | CASSLRPFPVTQYF
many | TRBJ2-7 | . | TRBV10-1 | TGCGCCAGCAGCAGCGGTAGACCCTACGAGCAGTACTTC | CASSSGRPYEQYF
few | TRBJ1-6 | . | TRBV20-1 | TGCAGTGCCGCCCCGCTGGGACGACCAAATTCACCCCTCCACTTT | CSAAPLGRPNSPLHF
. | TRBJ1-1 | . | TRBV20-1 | TGCAGTGCTAGATCCTTTTCTGAATGGAACACTGAAGCTTTCTTT | CSARSFSEWNTEAFF
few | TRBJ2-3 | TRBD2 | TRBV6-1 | TGTGCCAGCAGTGAATTGGGGGGGAGAGATACGCAGTATTTT | CASSELGGRDTQYF
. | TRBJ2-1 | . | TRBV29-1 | TGCAGCGTTCGGGGTGAAGCGAGTCGGGATGAGCAGTTCTTC | CSVRGEASRDEQFF
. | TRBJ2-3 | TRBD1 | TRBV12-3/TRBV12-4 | TGTGCCAGCAGTAACTCCGGGACAGGAGATACGCAGTATTTT | CASSNSGTGDTQYF
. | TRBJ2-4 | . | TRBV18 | TGTGCCAGCTCTCCAACTTGGGCCGGGTCCAAAAACATTCAGTACTTC | CASSPTWAGSKNIQYF
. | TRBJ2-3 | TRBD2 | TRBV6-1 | TGTGCCAGCAGGGCTCTAGCGGGAGCAGATACGCAGTATTTT | CASRALAGADTQYF
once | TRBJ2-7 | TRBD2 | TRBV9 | TGTGCCAGCAGCGGAAAGGGACTAGCGGGTTACGAGCAGTACTTC | CASSGKGLAGYEQYF
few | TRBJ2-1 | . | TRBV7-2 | TGTGCCAGCAGGAAGGTAGCGGTCGATGAGCAGTTCTTC | CASRKVAVDEQFF
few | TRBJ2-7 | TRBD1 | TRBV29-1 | TGCAGCGTTGGGACAGGGGGGTTTGGCTACGAGCAGTACTTC | CSVGTGGFGYEQYF
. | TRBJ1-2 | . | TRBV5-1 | TGCGCCAGCAGCTTGGGATTCGGCACGAACTATGGCTACACCTTC | CASSLGFGTNYGYTF
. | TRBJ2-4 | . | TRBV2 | TGTGCCAGCAGTGATGGGGCAGGGACCTTAGCCAAAAACATTCAGTACTTC | CASSDGAGTLAKNIQYF
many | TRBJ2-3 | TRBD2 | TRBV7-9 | TGTGCCAGCAGCTTAGGGGAGACTAGCGGGCCCACAGATACGCAGTATTTT | CASSLGETSGPTDTQYF
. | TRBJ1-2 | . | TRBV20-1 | TGCAGTGCGGCTCGGAGGGTTGGCTACACCTTC | CSAARRVGYTF
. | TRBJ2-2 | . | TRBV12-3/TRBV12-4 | TGTGCCAGCAGTTTGACTATAACCGGGGAGCTGTTTTTT | CASSLTITGELFF
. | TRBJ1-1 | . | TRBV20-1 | TGCAGTGCTAGGCCATTACAGGGTGAAGCTTTCTTT | CSARPLQGEAFF
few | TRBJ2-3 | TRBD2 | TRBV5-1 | TGCGCCAGCAAACGGGCGGGAGTAGGCACAGATACGCAGTATTTT | CASKRAGVGTDTQYF
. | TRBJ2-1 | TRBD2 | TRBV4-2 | TGTGCCAGCAGCCAAGATCGGACTAGGTCGTTGTTCTTC | CASSQDRTRSLFF
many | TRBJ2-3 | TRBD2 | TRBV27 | TGTGCCAGCATGGGGAGGGCGGATACGCAGTATTTT | CASMGRADTQYF
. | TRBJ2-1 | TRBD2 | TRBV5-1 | TGCGCCAGCAGCAGTAGCGGGGTGATCAATGAGCAGTTCTTC | CASSSSGVINEQFF
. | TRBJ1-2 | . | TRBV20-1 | TGCAGTGCTAGAGATCCCGCGGGGTATGGCTACACCTTC | CSARDPAGYGYTF